The clone carrying this TCR beta chain was picked up a small number of times. Its antigen remains unknown. The CDR3 length is 9 residues. Trimming pared 11 bases from V and 6 bases from J, leaving 4 bases between. This specimen belongs to a study of cytomegalovirus exposure and HLA in healthy donors. These donors, healthy bone marrow donors, were studied. The PCR had 60 Vbeta and 13 Jbeta primers. Sequencing was performed with immunoSEQ multiplex PCR; in TCRdb, only in-frame clones are kept and a portion is missing. The sample holds fewer than 200,000 clones, 70% to 90% seen once. Study results and caveats: A link between a missense DCLRE1C variant and TCR beta V- and J-gene trimming emerged from a later analysis. 150 to 200 TCR beta chains were listed as cytomegalovirus-associated. Differences between HLA loci emerged in a later analysis of TCR association rates, with DRB1 most and HLA-C fewest.

J is TRBJ2-2 and V is TRBV23-1, with no clear D. TRBV23-1 is filed as an ORF, its function uncertain. The TCR was taken from a man aged 18 to 29 in good health and CMV-seropositive. The sequenced material came from PBMCs. In DNA, the CDR3 is TGCGCCGTAGCCGGGGAGCTGTTTTTT. Its protein is CAVAGELFF.